The entry that follows covers one T cell receptor (beta chain) sequence. This clonotype was found once. It lacks a known antigen. The sample holds no much larger clone one base away, and base qualities are not on file. A lone read offers only weak evidence. RNA was extracted using the RNeasy kit, and roughly 0.45 to 1 microgram was reverse transcribed with random hexamers. The immunoSEQ multiplex PCR assay, covering 54 Vbeta and 13 Jbeta segments, was used to amplify TCR beta CDR3 regions. PCR amplification bias was corrected using a synthetic template baseline for primer optimization and computational correction. On the authors' methods: Reads were annotated to V, D and J genes per IMGT and analyzed with immunoSEQ Analyzer, keeping only productive sequences. To calculate clonality, Shannon entropy was normalized by log2 of the number of productive unique sequences and then subtracted from one. For each patient and control, public and private clones were evaluated within the 100 most prevalent clones. Clones were defined as Susac-specific if absent from the healthy and MS cohorts, from under 1,200 published viral clones and from other ImmuneACCESS disease sequences. TCRdb trimmed the raw reads at Q25, called clones with MiXCR and kept productive beta chains. Each record represents a unique CDR3 protein, reported with the most common genes and DNA among its rows. The V and J calls were not made by the authors but by TCRdb's processing. This sample comprises around 190,000 distinct CDR3 sequences, about 95% of them detected only once. Approximately 0.1% of the sample is in the top ten clones.

This sample was included in a study of CD8 T cells in Susac syndrome (dated by TCRdb to about 2019). Background for the entire study: Whether CD8+ T cell activation and differentiation in Susac syndrome was antigen driven was tested using repertoire sequencing.

Peripheral blood CD8+ and CD4+ T cells from healthy donors, Susac syndrome patients and multiple sclerosis patients were profiled using high-throughput TCR beta sequencing. Healthy donors were age- and sex-matched controls. Bulk CD8+ and CD4+ T cells were purified magnetically by negative isolation, whereas CD8+ TEMRA cells were enriched by FACS. Blood was collected in EDTA tubes and processed within 24 hours, with PBMCs isolated through density gradient centrifugation. PBMCs destined for TCR sequencing were cryopreserved in liquid nitrogen and later thawed in a 37 °C water bath. Purity of sorted or isolated CD4+, CD8+ and CD8+ TEMRA cells was at least 90%. Here V drops 0 bases and J drops 7 bases, and the junction holds 7 bases not matched to any gene. According to the germline V gene, CDR1 reads SGDLS and CDR2 reads YYNGEE. The CDR3, cysteine through phenylalanine, is 15 amino acids long. The read is trimmed to its CDR3 DNA, 45 bases read in frame from base 1.

General conclusions and limits of the study: The number of individuals in the TCR sequencing and HLA analysis was recognized as being relatively small.

This sequence originates from a human donor in good health. The rearranged chain carries TRBV9 and TRBJ1-5, with 7 bases in between that match TRBD1. Sequenced input: CD4+ T cells from PBMCs. The nucleotides read TGTGCCAGCAGCGTAGAGGGGGCGGTGGGACAGCCCCAGCATTTT. It codes for CASSVEGAVGQPQHF.